These 18 T cell receptor beta chains were all obtained from the same sample, sequenced in a study of tumor and adjacent non-tumor tissue in lung cancer. RNA was extracted from bulk tissue without any cell sorting. Three rounds of nested PCR, following a modified ARM-PCR protocol, produced the TCRbeta library. A single record per CDR3 protein comes from TCRdb applying MiXCR to the multiplex PCR reads. The table shows about 93,000 distinct CDR3 sequences, with about 72% occurring only once. The sequencing input was lung tumor tissue. All receptors derive from a man aged 60 to 75 with non-small cell lung cancer.

Regarding this clonotype: This may arise from a read error, as a much more abundant clone is one base away. The chain carries TRBV5-1 and TRBJ1-6; the D gene is possibly TRBD1 (6 bases). Germline V gene sequence: CDR1 SGHRS, CDR2 YFSETQ. The CDR3 consists of 16 residues. The V end was cut by 4 bases, the J end by 5 bases, with 16 bases between. The DNA of the CDR3 is TGCGCCAGCAGCCTAGGACAGTGCGAGGATAATTCACCCCTCCACTTT. The encoded protein is CASSLGQCEDNSPLHF.

Comment on this clonotype: One base away lies a much larger clone, so this may be a sequencing read error. The gene calls are TRBV20-1 and TRBJ2-3; weak D call: TRBD1 (6 bases). Trimming took 7 bases from V and 6 from J, leaving 17 bases between them. The CDR3 is 13 amino acids. Germline V CDR1 and CDR2: DFQATT, SNEGSKA (reference sequence). The CDR3 loop reads CSVTTGRDDTQYF. In DNA form, the CDR3 reads TGCAGTGTTACGACAGGCCGCGATGATACGCAGTATTTT.

With respect to this clonotype: The CDR3 end shows no conserved phenylalanine or tryptophan, and so a read error is likely. The CDR3 DNA reads TGTGCCAGTAGCCCCTCTGGGAGGGTCACCGGGGAGCTGTTTCTT. It yields the protein CASSPSGRVTGELFL. The genes are TRBV6-5 and TRBJ2-2, with TRBD2 matching 7 bases. CDR3 length equals 15 residues. CDR1 MNHEY and CDR2 SVGAGI come from the germline V gene. Trimming at V came to 9 bases and at J to 4 bases, leaving 11 bases not matched to a gene.

This clonotype showed up just a few times. The CDR3 protein is CASSLGAGQQSTDTQYF. CDR3 DNA: TGCGCCAGCAGCCTGGGAGCGGGACAACAGAGCACAGATACGCAGTATTTT. The chain employs TRBV5-1 and TRBJ2-3, with D possibly TRBD2 on 7 matching bases. Trimming took off 4 bases at V and 0 bases at J, with 18 bases between the two ends. The CDR3 has 17 amino acids. Germline values: CDR1 SGHRS, CDR2 YFSETQ.

For this clonotype: This may be a read error, as it is one base from a much larger clone. The rearrangement uses TRBV28 and TRBJ2-2; D might be TRBD1 (5 bases). With 4 bases removed from V and 9 bases from J, the gap between germline ends came to 15 bases. The CDR3 extends over 14 amino acids. Germline CDR1 is MDHEN and CDR2 is SYDVKM. Here the CDR3 reads CASSWAGRIWELFF. In nucleotides, the CDR3 is TGTGCCAGCAGTTGGGCAGGGCGGATCTGGGAGCTGTTTTTT.

With respect to this clonotype: The conserved phenylalanine or tryptophan normally closing the CDR3 is absent here, so this likely arose from a read error. This chain joins TRBV29-1 and TRBJ2-5, with D maybe TRBD1 (5 bases). CDR3 length: 14 amino acids. V lost 5 bases to trimming and J lost 1 base, with 14 bases between them. Looked up from germline, CDR1 is SQVTM and CDR2 is ANQGSEA. The CDR3 coding sequence is TGCAGCGTTAACGACAGTGGAGTCCAAGAGACCCAGTACCTC. The encoded protein is CSVNDSGVQETQYL.

The V and J genes are TRBV12-3 or TRBV12-4 and TRBJ2-7, with 7 bases identical to TRBD1. This CDR3 region has 13 residues. The J segment lost 7 bases and the V segment lost 7 bases, leaving 10 bases of the junction unmatched. DNA of the CDR3: TGTGCCAGCACTCGACAGGGCGTGGGAGAGCAGTACTTC. As protein: CASTRQGVGEQYF.

This chain joins TRBV9 and TRBJ2-7; no clear D. Per the germline V gene, CDR1 is SGDLS and CDR2 is YYNGEE. This CDR3 spans 14 amino acids. V lost 0 bases and J 0 bases, leaving 7 bases between the germline ends. CDR3 DNA: TGTGCCAGCAGCGTAGTGCCGTCCTCCTACGAGCAGTACTTC. It encodes CASSVVPSSYEQYF.

This clonotype was detected only a few times. A read error may explain this, as a much larger clone is one base away. The J gene is TRBJ2-7, the V gene TRBV4-3, with D possibly matching TRBD2 (6 bases). The V gene's germline CDR1 is LGHNA and CDR2 YSLEER. This CDR3 comprises 16 residues. As DNA, the CDR3 is TGCGCCAGCAACCAAGGCCTGGGTGCTAGCGTTTTCGAGCAGTACTTC. This encodes CASNQGLGASVFEQYF.

Worth noting for this clonotype: A much larger clone differs by one base, so this may be a read error. The chain has TRBV13 and TRBJ1-2; D gene unclear. Germline-derived CDR1 and CDR2 are PRHDT and FYEKMQ (reference sequence). The CDR3 has 20 residues. CDR3 coding DNA: TGTGCCAGCAGCTCCGGGCCTTTTAGGGCAGCCGTTGCCCCCCACTATGACTACACCTTC. This encodes CASSSGPFRAAVAPHYDYTF. Full variable domain (rest looked up from reference TRBV13 and TRBJ1-2): AAGVIQSPRHLIKEKRETATLKCYPIPRHDTVYWYQQGPGQDPQFLISFYEKMQSDKGSIPDRFSAQQFSDYHSELNMSSLELGDSALYFCASSSGPFRAAVAPHYDYTFGSGTRLTVV.

This clonotype was observed at least ten times. V gene TRBV12-3 or TRBV12-4 combines with J gene TRBJ2-2, with 10 bases fitting TRBD1. V trimming: 5 bases; J trimming: 6 bases; junction bases outside the gene matches: 9. The CDR3 length is 16 residues. Written as DNA, the CDR3 is TGTGCCAGCAGTAAAGACGGGACAGGGGAGTCCGGGGAGCTGTTTTTT. This encodes CASSKDGTGESGELFF.

As to this clonotype: A read error may explain this, as a much larger clone is one base away. The missing conserved phenylalanine or tryptophan at the end of this CDR3 makes a read error likely. The rearrangement joins TRBV5-1 to TRBJ2-5; 7 bases fit TRBD1. The CDR3 spans 15 residues. With V trimmed by 4 bases and J by 4 bases, 10 bases remained unmatched. The germline gives CDR1 SGHRS, CDR2 YFSETQ. CDR3 protein: CASSIQRGPVETQYY. CDR3 bases: TGCGCCAGCAGCATCCAGAGGGGGCCGGTAGAGACCCAGTACTAC.

J is TRBJ2-5 and V is TRBV28, with D possibly TRBD2 on 6 matching bases. Trimming removed 7 bases at V and 9 bases at J, with 30 bases between. The length of the CDR3 is 17 residues. Germline CDR1 is MDHEN and CDR2 is SYDVKM. The CDR3 loop reads CASTVTSRTTLADAQYF. The CDR3 region has the DNA TGTGCCAGCACCGTAACTTCCCGGACTACGCTCGCAGATGCCCAGTACTTC. Full variable domain (rest looked up from reference TRBV28 and TRBJ2-5): DVKVTQSSRYLVKRTGEKVFLECVQDMDHENMFWYRQDPGLGLRLIYFSYDVKMKEKGDIPEGYSVSREKKERFSLILESASTNQTSMYLCASTVTSRTTLADAQYFGPGTRLLVL.

V usage is TRBV6-5 and J usage is TRBJ1-1, with TRBD1 as a possible D gene (5 bases). CDR3 size: 19 residues. CDR1 MNHEY and CDR2 SVGAGI come from the germline V gene. V gave up 6 bases and J gave up 0 bases, with 26 bases separating them. CDR3 sequence (DNA): TGTGCCAGCAGGCGCCTAGCCGGGGCAGGTCTATCGGTGAACACTGAAGCTTTCTTT. Translating it yields CASRRLAGAGLSVNTEAFF.

A note on this clonotype: Because it lacks the conserved phenylalanine or tryptophan at the end, this CDR3 is likely a read error. V usage is TRBV6-5 and J usage is TRBJ2-7, with a possible D match to TRBD1 (6 bases). This CDR3 has 14 amino acids. Per germline, CDR1 MNHEY and CDR2 SVGAGI. The V end was cut by 2 bases, the J end by 2 bases, with 10 bases between. CDR3 sequence (DNA): TGTGCCAGCAGTTACGTGAGGGGGACCTACGAGCAGTACATC. Translation gives CASSYVRGTYEQYI.

This clonotype was picked up many times. The chain recombines TRBV10-3 with TRBJ1-2; D not resolved. Trimming shortened V by 4 bases and J by 2 bases, and 14 bases separated the two germline ends. CDR1 ENHRY and CDR2 SYGVKD come from the germline V gene. The CDR3 is 15 residues long. The DNA of the CDR3 is TGTGCCATCAGTGGGAAGGGAAAGGCAAACTATGGCTACACCTTC. It translates to CAISGKGKANYGYTF.

The rearrangement links TRBV15 to TRBJ1-2, with TRBD1 identical over 7 bases. CDR1 and CDR2 from the germline V gene are LNHNV and YYDKDF (reference sequence). CDR3 length equals 15 residues. With V trimmed by 5 bases and J by 7 bases, 13 bases remained unmatched. The DNA of the CDR3 is TGTGCCACCAGCGACACCCCCAGGGGGGAGGCTGGCTACACCTTC. Encoded protein: CATSDTPRGEAGYTF.

This clonotype has ten or more counts. The V and J genes are TRBV6-5 and TRBJ1-2, with D possibly matching TRBD1 (6 bases). V dropped 4 bases and J dropped 1 base, with 16 bases sitting between them. Germline V gene sequence: CDR1 MNHEY, CDR2 SVGAGI. The CDR3 spans 16 residues. CDR3 sequence: CASSLQGNIYNYGYTF. CDR3 bases: TGTGCCAGCAGTTTACAGGGAAACATCTATAACTATGGCTACACCTTC.